This is a list of T cell receptor beta chains from one sample in a study of early T cells in non-severe SARS-CoV-2 infection. Using its own MiXCR run on the 5' RACE reads, TCRdb lists one record per CDR3 protein. The data show about 69,000 distinct CDR3 sequences, with approximately 14% seen just once and around 15% held by the top ten. The specimen was whole blood. The receptors shown here come from an adult who was a healthcare worker with PCR-confirmed SARS-CoV-2 infection or an uninfected control (not recorded which). Both conserved end residues are part of each CDR3. Each record gives: clone size, D gene, V gene, J gene, CDR3 protein, CDR3 DNA. A D gene is named only where the DNA matches it firmly. Not every row has a clone size; where given, it reads once, few, many or a size class.

.,.,TRBV7-3,TRBJ1-1,CASSLLPPVPYTEAFF,TGTGCCAGCAGCTTACTCCCCCCAGTTCCTTACACTGAAGCTTTCTTT
.,.,TRBV2,TRBJ2-3,CASRMRPSTDTQYF,TGTGCCAGCAGAATGAGGCCCAGCACAGATACGCAGTATTTT
few,.,TRBV7-9,TRBJ2-7,CASSLSEGASYEQYF,TGTGCCAGCAGCCTCTCGGAGGGGGCGTCCTACGAGCAGTACTTC
.,TRBD2,TRBV7-3,TRBJ2-5,CASSTGPAGETQYF,TGTGCCAGCAGCACAGGCCCAGCGGGGGAGACCCAGTACTTC
few,TRBD1,TRBV5-1,TRBJ2-7,CASSWSGGAPDEQYF,TGCGCCAGCAGTTGGTCAGGGGGCGCCCCGGACGAGCAGTACTTC
many,TRBD1,TRBV28,TRBJ1-1,CASRPTGGNTEAFF,TGTGCCAGCCGCCCGACAGGGGGGAACACTGAAGCTTTCTTT
.,.,TRBV6-5,TRBJ2-5,CASSYRLEETQYF,TGTGCCAGCAGTTACAGACTTGAAGAGACCCAGTACTTC
many,.,TRBV18,TRBJ1-2,CASSPSKGQGYGYTF,TGTGCCAGCTCACCCTCTAAAGGGCAGGGGTATGGCTACACCTTC
.,.,TRBV13,TRBJ2-5,CASSLDQARETQYF,TGTGCCAGCAGCTTAGACCAGGCGAGGGAGACCCAGTACTTC
few,.,TRBV5-1,TRBJ2-7,CASSLAGKGSEQYF,TGCGCCAGCAGCTTGGCTGGAAAGGGATCCGAGCAGTACTTC
few,.,TRBV5-6,TRBJ1-2,CASSLVSGYGYTF,TGTGCCAGCAGCTTGGTGTCAGGGTATGGCTACACCTTC
medium-sized,.,TRBV7-2,TRBJ1-5,CASSLIDNQPQHF,TGTGCCAGCAGCTTAATCGACAATCAGCCCCAGCATTTT
many,.,TRBV29-1,TRBJ2-1,CSVGSGGGNEQFF,TGCAGCGTCGGGTCTGGGGGCGGGAATGAGCAGTTCTTC